This TCR beta chain was retrieved from a study of CD8+ T cells in alopecia areata. Sorted populations comprised CD4+ and CD8+ T cells obtained from PBMCs. Study-level findings and limits: Mice showed TCR sharing more clearly than patients did, possibly owing to HLA.

Concerning this clone itself: Its antigen is unknown.

CDR1 LNHDA and CDR2 SQIVND come from the germline V gene (reference sequence). This CDR3 comprises 13 residues. V was clipped by 3 bases and J by 9 bases, with 12 bases between them. After isolation, RNA underwent reverse transcription to generate cDNA as the sequencing template. Here immunoSEQ multiplex PCR was the method, and the copy in TCRdb shows in-frame clones only, minus some. The sample gives 93,000 or so clones, roughly 53% of which show up once; about 9% is in the top ten. V is TRBV19 and J is TRBJ1-5, with D hard to call. This TCR was sampled from a human donor in good health. Material for sequencing was CD4+ T cells sorted from blood. CDR3 DNA sequence: TGTGCCAGTAGTATTTTCTCCGGGCGGCCCCAGCATTTT. Protein: CASSIFSGRPQHF.